This T cell receptor (beta chain) is from a study of blood T cell repertoires in COVID-19. In the study overall: Samples representing acute and convalescent COVID-19 were sourced from the United States, Italy and Spain. The cDNA or gDNA used as material had been derived from T cells, B-cell-depleted T cells, or PBMCs.

The authors' processing: For nucleated cells, counts were estimated from reference gene primer amplification. Only in-frame clones appear in the TCRdb table, and some are missing; sequencing was by immunoSEQ multiplex PCR. V, J and clone size reflect that table, while D and trimming were determined from the DNA. The sample has 250,000 to 300,000 clones, approximately 91% seen once. Trimming removed 5 bases from V and 5 bases from J; junction bases left unmatched: 7. The CDR3 has 16 amino acids. Germline V CDR1 and CDR2: MNHEY, SMNVEV (reference sequence). Individuals drawn from about two dozen US areas were roughly 18 to 95 years old.

The material sequenced was PBMCs or T cells enriched from blood (not recorded which). The chain carries TRBV27 and TRBJ1-6; 9 nucleotides agree with TRBD1. The sequence was collected from a woman aged 40 to 50 with acute COVID-19. The chain's CDR3 is CASSDNRGQNNSPLHF. The CDR3 DNA sequence: TGTGCCAGCAGTGATAACAGGGGGCAGAATAATTCACCCCTCCACTTT.